This entry features one TCR beta chain sequence. The entry originates in a study of radiotherapy plus CTLA-4 blockade in lung cancer. V dropped 6 bases and J dropped 9 bases, with 14 bases sitting between them. The CDR3 is made up of 11 amino acids. Germline V gene sequence: CDR1 SQVTM, CDR2 ANQGSEA. The protocol was immunoSEQ multiplex PCR, while the TCRdb copy is restricted to in-frame clones and leaves out a portion. The sample comprises 30,000 or so clones, 70% of which are singletons, and more than 3.5% rests with the top ten. The sequence came from a human donor with non-small cell lung cancer who had stable disease on radiotherapy plus ipilimumab. This sequence joins TRBV29-1 and TRBJ2-5; D remains ambiguous. Sequenced material: peripheral blood, taken from a patient treated with radiotherapy plus ipilimumab. CDR3 nucleotides: TGCAGCGTCCGCGCGTCGTGGTCCCAGTACTTC. The encoded protein is CSVRASWSQYF.